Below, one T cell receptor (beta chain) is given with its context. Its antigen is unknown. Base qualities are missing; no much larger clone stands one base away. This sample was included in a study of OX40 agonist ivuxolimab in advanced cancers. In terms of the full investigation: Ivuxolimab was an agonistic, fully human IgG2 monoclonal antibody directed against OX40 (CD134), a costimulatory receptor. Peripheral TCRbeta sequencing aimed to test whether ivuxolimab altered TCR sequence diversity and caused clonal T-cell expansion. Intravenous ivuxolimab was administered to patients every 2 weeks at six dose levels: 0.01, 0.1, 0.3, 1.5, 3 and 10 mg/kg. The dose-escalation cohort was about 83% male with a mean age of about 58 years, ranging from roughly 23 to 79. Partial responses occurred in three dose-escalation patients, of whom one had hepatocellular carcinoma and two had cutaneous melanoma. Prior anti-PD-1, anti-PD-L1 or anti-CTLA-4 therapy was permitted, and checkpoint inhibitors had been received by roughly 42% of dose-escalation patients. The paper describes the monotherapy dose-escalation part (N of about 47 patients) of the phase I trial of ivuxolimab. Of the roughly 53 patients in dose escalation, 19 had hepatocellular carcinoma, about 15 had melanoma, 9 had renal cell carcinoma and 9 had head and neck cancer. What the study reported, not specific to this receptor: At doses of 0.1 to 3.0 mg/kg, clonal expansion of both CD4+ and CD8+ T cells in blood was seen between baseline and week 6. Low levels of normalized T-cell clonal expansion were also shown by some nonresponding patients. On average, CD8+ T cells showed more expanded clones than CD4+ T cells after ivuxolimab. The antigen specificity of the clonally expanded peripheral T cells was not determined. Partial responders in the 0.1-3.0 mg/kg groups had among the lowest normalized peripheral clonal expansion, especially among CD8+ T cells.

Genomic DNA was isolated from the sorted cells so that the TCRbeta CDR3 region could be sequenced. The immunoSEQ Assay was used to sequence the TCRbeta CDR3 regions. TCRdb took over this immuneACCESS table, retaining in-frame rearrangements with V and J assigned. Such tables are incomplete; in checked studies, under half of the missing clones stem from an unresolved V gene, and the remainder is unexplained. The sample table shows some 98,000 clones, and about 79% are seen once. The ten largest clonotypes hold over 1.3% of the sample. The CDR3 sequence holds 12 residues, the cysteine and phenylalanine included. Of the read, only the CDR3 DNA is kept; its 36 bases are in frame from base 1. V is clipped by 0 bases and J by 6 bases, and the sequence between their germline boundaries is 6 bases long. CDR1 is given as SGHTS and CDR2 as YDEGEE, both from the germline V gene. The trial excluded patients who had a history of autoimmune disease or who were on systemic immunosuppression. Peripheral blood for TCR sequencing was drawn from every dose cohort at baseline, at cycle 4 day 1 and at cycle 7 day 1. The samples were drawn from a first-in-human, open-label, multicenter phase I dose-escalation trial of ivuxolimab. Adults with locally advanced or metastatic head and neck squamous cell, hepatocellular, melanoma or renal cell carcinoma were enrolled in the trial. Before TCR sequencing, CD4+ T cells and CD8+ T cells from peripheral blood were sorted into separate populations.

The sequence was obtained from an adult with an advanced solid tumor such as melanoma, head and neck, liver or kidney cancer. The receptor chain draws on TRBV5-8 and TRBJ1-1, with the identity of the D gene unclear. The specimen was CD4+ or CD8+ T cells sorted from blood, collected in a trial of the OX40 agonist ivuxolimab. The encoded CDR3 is CASSLARAEAFF. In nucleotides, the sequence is TGTGCCAGCAGCTTGGCCCGGGCTGAAGCTTTCTTT.